These 8 T cell receptor beta chains share one sample of origin, sequenced in a study of blood T cell repertoires in COVID-19. The data were produced by immunoSEQ multiplex PCR, yet TCRdb's version contains in-frame clones alone and is incomplete. The sample has under 80,000 clones; approximately 83% are singletons. Sequencing used peripheral blood. These receptors were taken from a woman in her sixties with acute or convalescent COVID-19.

This clone was recorded a few times. The V gene is TRBV30, the J gene TRBJ1-1; 10 bases agree with TRBD1. The CDR3 is 14 amino acids. Per germline, CDR1 GTSNPN and CDR2 SVGIG (reference sequence). V gave up 5 bases and J gave up 4 bases; unmatched junction bases: 7. The CDR3 nucleotides read TGTGCCTGGGATAGGGACAGGGGAATCACTGAAGCTTTCTTT. Translated, it gives CAWDRDRGITEAFF.

The V call is TRBV5-6, the J call TRBJ1-2; D is uncertain. In germline, CDR1 is SGHDT, CDR2 YYEEEE. The CDR3 length is 14 residues. Trimming took 0 bases from V and 8 from J, leaving 14 bases between them. The CDR3 sequence is CASSLDPKGEGYTF. CDR3 coding DNA: TGTGCCAGCAGCTTGGATCCCAAGGGAGAGGGCTACACCTTC.

A single count supports this clone. The chain is built from TRBV6-5 and TRBJ1-1; D gene unclear. The CDR3 has 14 amino acids. V lost 5 bases and J 7 bases, leaving 17 bases between the germline ends. Germline V gives CDR1 MNHEY, CDR2 SVGAGI. The CDR3 DNA reads as TGTGCCAGCAGTACCACCCAGGCCACCCTTGAAGCTTTCTTT. Amino acids: CASSTTQATLEAFF.

In its sample, this clone was seen once. The CDR3, as DNA: TGTGCCAGCAGTGAAGGGCAGGGGCGAATGAACACTGAAGCTTTCTTT. Protein product: CASSEGQGRMNTEAFF. This chain uses TRBV6-1 with TRBJ1-1; D is perhaps TRBD1 (6 bases). Deletions cut 1 base from V and 0 bases from J, with 12 bases between. The V gene's germline CDR1 is MNHNS and CDR2 SASEGT. The CDR3 is 16 amino acids.

This clone was seen only once. The rearrangement joins TRBV6-5 to TRBJ2-3; 13 bases align to TRBD2. Germline V gene lookup returns CDR1 MNHEY and CDR2 SVGAGI. CDR3 length equals 15 residues. J gave up 4 bases and V 6 bases, and 4 bases lay outside the gene matches. The CDR3, as DNA: TGTGCCAGCAGCCCGACTAGCGGGGGGCCAGATACGCAGTATTTT. It codes for CASSPTSGGPDTQYF.

The V call is TRBV11-1, the J call TRBJ1-5; D unresolved. Trimming cost V 1 base and J 0 bases, with 7 bases left between them. Per germline, CDR1 SGHAT and CDR2 FQDESV (reference sequence). The CDR3 length is 15 residues. CDR3 sequence reads: CASSLDGDSNQPQHF. CDR3 in DNA: TGTGCCAGCAGCTTAGATGGAGATAGCAATCAGCCCCAGCATTTT.

This rearrangement joins TRBV11-2 to TRBJ2-3, with D maybe TRBD2 (5 bases). V was shortened by 0 bases and J by 4 bases, with 14 bases between the two germline ends. Germline CDR1 SGHAT, CDR2 FQNNGV. The CDR3 contains 16 residues. In DNA, the CDR3 is TGTGCCAGCAGCTTAGATAATTCGGGGTTCCCAGATACGCAGTATTTT. Translated: CASSLDNSGFPDTQYF.

The gene calls are TRBV6-5 and TRBJ2-1, with 9 bases identical to TRBD1. The V and J ends lost 0 bases and 9 bases, in that order; junction bases with no gene match: 6. This CDR3 is built from 15 residues. Germline lookup yields CDR1 MNHEY and CDR2 SVGAGI. CDR3 nucleotide sequence: TGTGCCAGCAGTTACTCGACAGGGGGGACGGGTGAGCAGTTCTTC. It is translated as CASSYSTGGTGEQFF.